This T cell receptor (beta chain) was sequenced for a study of blood T cell repertoires in COVID-19. The length of the CDR3 is 17 residues. V lost 4 bases, J lost 4 bases, and 14 bases stayed unmatched. Germline V gene lookup returns CDR1 LGHDT and CDR2 YNNKEL (reference sequence). This table comes from immunoSEQ multiplex PCR, and its TCRdb copy is limited to in-frame clones, with some not included. Among about 100,000 clones, roughly 92% were seen once, and the ten largest hold 2.1%. The sample consisted of peripheral blood. This sequence joins TRBV3-1 (or the pseudogene TRBV3-2) and TRBJ2-3, with 7 bases aligning to TRBD1. The source of this sequence is a man in his fifties with active COVID-19. CDR3 protein: CASSPDRLTGSPDTQYF. DNA for the CDR3: TGTGCCAGCAGCCCCGACCGCCTGACAGGGTCTCCAGATACGCAGTATTTT.